The clone carrying this T cell receptor (beta chain) was recorded at least ten times. Its specificity is unknown. The data originate from a study of identical twins. Study-wide points: Instead of following the same donors, the conclusions were based on cross-sectional statistical analysis.

The V gene's germline CDR1 is MGHDK and CDR2 SYGVNS. The CDR3 contains 14 residues. Trimming shortened V by 8 bases and J by 3 bases, and 16 bases separated the two germline ends. A single record per CDR3 protein comes from TCRdb applying MiXCR to the 5' RACE reads. Of 700,000 or so distinct CDR3 sequences listed, about 20% are singletons. This same sample was also taken into another study, of T cells expressing NK-cell markers. That investigation notes: Several experiments added an anti-gamma-delta TCR antibody to sort only alpha-beta TCR T cells.

This clonotype originated in a woman between 18 and 29 years old in good health. Sequenced material: PBMCs. V usage is TRBV25-1 and J usage is TRBJ2-5; no reliable D call. CDR3 sequence reads: CASDPRPEEETQYF. CDR3 in DNA: TGTGCCAGCGACCCCCGGCCAGAAGAAGAGACCCAGTACTTC.